The clone carrying this T cell receptor (beta chain) was detected a few times. What it binds is unknown. This entry is derived from a study of T-cell memory formation after mild COVID-19. Study as a whole: TCR clusters mostly belonged to single donors.

The CDR3 is 14 amino acids. Trimming removed 6 bases at V and 5 bases at J, with 19 bases between. The germline V gene has CDR1 DFQATT and CDR2 SNEGSKA (reference sequence). TCRdb re-called the 5' RACE reads with MiXCR, one entry per CDR3 protein. The sample shows roughly 550,000 distinct CDR3 sequences, around 20% of them seen only once. General study points: The pre-infection memory compartment contained some responding clones, suggesting cross-reactive memory joined. A second wave of clones peaked on day 37, and their SARS-CoV-2 specificity went unconfirmed.

This receptor was identified in an adult woman who had mild COVID-19 (a few samples of this study predate the infection). Cell type and time point are not known. V usage is TRBV20-1 and J usage is TRBJ1-1, with a tentative D call TRBD1 (5 bases). Specimen: PBMCs or a T cell subset sorted from them (not recorded which). The CDR3: CSALYRSSGTEAFF. For the CDR3, the DNA is TGCAGTGCGCTCTACAGGTCCTCGGGGACTGAAGCTTTCTTT.